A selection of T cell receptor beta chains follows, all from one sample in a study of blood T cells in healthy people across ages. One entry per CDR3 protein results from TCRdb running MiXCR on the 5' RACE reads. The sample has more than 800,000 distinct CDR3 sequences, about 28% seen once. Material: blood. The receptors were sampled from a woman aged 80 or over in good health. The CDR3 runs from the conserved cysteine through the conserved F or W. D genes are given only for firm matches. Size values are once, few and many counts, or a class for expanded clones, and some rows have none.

CDR3: CASSAVEPNEQYF; DNA: TGTGCCAGCAGTGCAGTAGAACCCAATGAGCAGTACTTC; size: NA; D: NA; V: TRBV6-1; J: TRBJ2-5
CDR3: CASSLVLGTGANVLTF; DNA: TGTGCCAGCAGCTTAGTACTGGGTACTGGGGCCAACGTCCTGACTTTC; size: many; D: NA; V: TRBV7-2; J: TRBJ2-6
CDR3: CASSVGTGPYEQYF; DNA: TGTGCCAGCAGCGTAGGGACAGGGCCCTACGAGCAGTACTTC; size: many; D: TRBD1; V: TRBV9; J: TRBJ2-7
CDR3: CASSELDNNEQFF; DNA: TGTGCCAGCAGTGAACTCGATAACAATGAGCAGTTCTTC; size: few; D: NA; V: TRBV2; J: TRBJ2-1
CDR3: CASSPAQGAMNTEAFF; DNA: TGTGCCAGCAGTCCGGCACAGGGGGCTATGAACACTGAAGCTTTCTTT; size: few; D: TRBD1; V: TRBV28; J: TRBJ1-1
CDR3: CASSWNPGTTETQYF; DNA: TGCGCCAGCAGCTGGAATCCGGGGACAACAGAGACCCAGTACTTC; size: NA; D: NA; V: TRBV5-1; J: TRBJ2-5
CDR3: CSARDRDSSYNEQFF; DNA: TGCAGTGCTAGAGATCGGGACAGCTCCTACAATGAGCAGTTCTTC; size: many; D: TRBD1; V: TRBV20-1; J: TRBJ2-1
CDR3: CAWGLGAAKETQYF; DNA: TGTGCCTGGGGGCTCGGGGCAGCCAAAGAGACCCAGTACTTC; size: many; D: NA; V: TRBV30; J: TRBJ2-5
CDR3: CASSFDRGRWDEQFF; DNA: TGTGCCAGCAGTTTCGACAGGGGGCGGTGGGATGAGCAGTTCTTC; size: NA; D: TRBD1; V: TRBV6-5; J: TRBJ2-1
CDR3: CASSLEQGNYGYTF; DNA: TGTGCCAGCAGTTTAGAACAGGGTAACTATGGCTACACCTTC; size: many; D: NA; V: TRBV28; J: TRBJ1-2
CDR3: CASSLVENNSPLHF; DNA: TGCGCCAGCAGCTTGGTGGAAAATAATTCACCCCTCCACTTT; size: many; D: NA; V: TRBV5-1; J: TRBJ1-6
CDR3: CASSQAMNTEAFF; DNA: TGCGCCAGCAGCCAAGCGATGAACACTGAAGCTTTCTTT; size: many; D: NA; V: TRBV4-3; J: TRBJ1-1
CDR3: CASSQLRGGNTEAFF; DNA: TGCGCCAGCAGCCAACTAAGGGGGGGGAACACTGAAGCTTTCTTT; size: few; D: NA; V: TRBV4-1; J: TRBJ1-1
CDR3: CTSSYSFDRTDTQYF; DNA: TGTACCAGCAGTTACTCATTCGACAGAACGGATACGCAGTATTTT; size: few; D: NA; V: TRBV6-2/TRBV6-3; J: TRBJ2-3
CDR3: CASSLTAGINQPQHF; DNA: TGTGCCAGCAGCTTAACGGCCGGGATCAATCAGCCCCAGCATTTT; size: once; D: NA; V: TRBV7-3; J: TRBJ1-5
CDR3: CASSLNGQGYEQFF; DNA: TGTGCCAGCAGTTTAAACGGACAGGGGTATGAGCAGTTCTTC; size: many; D: TRBD1; V: TRBV27; J: TRBJ2-1
CDR3: CASSRLGSYEQYF; DNA: TGTGCCAGCAGTCGCCTAGGGAGTTACGAGCAGTACTTC; size: many; D: NA; V: TRBV6-2/TRBV6-3; J: TRBJ2-7
CDR3: CSARERGYYGYTF; DNA: TGCAGTGCTAGAGAGAGGGGGTACTATGGCTACACCTTC; size: NA; D: NA; V: TRBV20-1; J: TRBJ1-2
CDR3: CASRRYHDSQANYGHTF; DNA: TGTGCCAGCAGACGATACCACGACAGCCAAGCTAACTATGGCCACACCTTC; size: NA; D: NA; V: TRBV27; J: TRBJ1-2
CDR3: CASSPPGPSGHEQFF; DNA: TGTGCCAGCTCACCACCGGGTCCAAGCGGTCATGAGCAGTTCTTC; size: many; D: NA; V: TRBV18; J: TRBJ2-1
CDR3: CASSQDGWGPAKNIQYF; DNA: TGTGCCAGCAGCCAAGATGGCTGGGGACCAGCCAAAAACATTCAGTACTTC; size: many; D: NA; V: TRBV3-1; J: TRBJ2-4
CDR3: CASSRGPSGGSYNEQFF; DNA: TGCGCCAGCAGCCGGGGGCCTAGCGGGGGCTCCTACAATGAGCAGTTCTTC; size: many; D: TRBD2; V: TRBV4-3; J: TRBJ2-1
CDR3: CATSRDIGRTSAGGEQFF; DNA: TGTGCCACCAGCAGAGATATCGGAAGGACTAGCGCCGGGGGAGAGCAGTTCTTC; size: few; D: TRBD2; V: TRBV15; J: TRBJ2-1
CDR3: CASSDPGQGVYGYTF; DNA: TGTGCCAGCAGCGATCCGGGACAGGGAGTCTATGGCTACACCTTC; size: NA; D: TRBD1; V: TRBV27; J: TRBJ1-2
CDR3: CASSKSAKEEGTDTQYF; DNA: TGTGCCAGCAGCAAATCCGCCAAGGAAGAGGGCACAGATACGCAGTATTTT; size: NA; D: NA; V: TRBV21-1; J: TRBJ2-3
CDR3: CSARGTGHGANVLTF; DNA: TGCAGTGCTAGAGGAACAGGGCACGGGGCCAACGTCCTGACTTTC; size: many; D: NA; V: TRBV20-1; J: TRBJ2-6
CDR3: CAWSGQTNQPQHF; DNA: TGTGCCTGGAGTGGGCAGACCAATCAGCCCCAGCATTTT; size: few; D: NA; V: TRBV30; J: TRBJ1-5
CDR3: CASSELGGAGETQYF; DNA: TGCGCCAGCAGTGAGCTCGGGGGGGCCGGGGAGACCCAGTACTTC; size: NA; D: TRBD2; V: TRBV10-2; J: TRBJ2-5
CDR3: CAISDEGQGNTEAFF; DNA: TGTGCCATCAGTGACGAAGGACAGGGGAACACTGAAGCTTTCTTT; size: many; D: TRBD1; V: TRBV10-3; J: TRBJ1-1
CDR3: CASSDEGLGNQPQHF; DNA: TGTGCCAGCAGTGATGAGGGACTAGGCAATCAGCCCCAGCATTTT; size: many; D: NA; V: TRBV6-1; J: TRBJ1-5
CDR3: CASSYPKGRQVYGYTF; DNA: TGTGCCAGCAGTTACCCCAAGGGTCGACAAGTCTATGGCTACACCTTC; size: many; D: NA; V: TRBV6-2/TRBV6-3; J: TRBJ1-2
CDR3: CATSRDYGRGADTQYF; DNA: TGTGCCACCAGCAGAGATTACGGACGGGGAGCAGATACGCAGTATTTT; size: few; D: NA; V: TRBV15; J: TRBJ2-3
CDR3: CASSLGGTATGELFF; DNA: TGTGCCAGCAGCTTAGGAGGGACAGCTACCGGGGAGCTGTTTTTT; size: NA; D: TRBD1; V: TRBV7-9; J: TRBJ2-2
CDR3: CSAREPRLASDTQYF; DNA: TGCAGTGCTAGGGAGCCTCGACTAGCATCTGATACGCAGTATTTT; size: many; D: TRBD2; V: TRBV20-1; J: TRBJ2-3
CDR3: CASSLRLDQSTDTQYF; DNA: TGTGCCAGCAGCCTGCGACTAGACCAAAGCACAGATACGCAGTATTTT; size: NA; D: NA; V: TRBV11-2; J: TRBJ2-3
CDR3: CAISESTGETGELFF; DNA: TGTGCCATCAGTGAGTCAACAGGGGAAACCGGGGAGCTGTTTTTT; size: few; D: TRBD1; V: TRBV10-3; J: TRBJ2-2
CDR3: CASTIGRTRDEQYF; DNA: TGCGCCAGCACCATAGGACGTACTCGGGATGAGCAGTACTTC; size: NA; D: NA; V: TRBV5-1; J: TRBJ2-5
CDR3: CASSLGTSGERFF; DNA: TGTGCCAGCAGCCTTGGGACTAGCGGTGAGCGGTTCTTC; size: NA; D: TRBD2; V: TRBV7-8; J: TRBJ2-1
CDR3: CASSLRRESSYNEQFF; DNA: TGTGCCAGCAGTTTACGGCGGGAGAGCTCCTACAATGAGCAGTTCTTC; size: many; D: TRBD2; V: TRBV28; J: TRBJ2-1
CDR3: CASSPLGQGRTEAFF; DNA: TGTGCCAGCAGTCCCCTCGGACAGGGGAGGACTGAAGCTTTCTTT; size: few; D: TRBD1; V: TRBV12-3/TRBV12-4; J: TRBJ1-1
CDR3: CATRDAGTGHGYTF; DNA: TGTGCCACCAGGGATGCCGGGACAGGACATGGCTACACCTTC; size: NA; D: TRBD1; V: TRBV24-1; J: TRBJ1-2
CDR3: CASIGTGGSYEQYF; DNA: TGTGCCAGCATTGGGACAGGGGGTTCCTACGAGCAGTACTTC; size: many; D: TRBD1; V: TRBV6-6; J: TRBJ2-7
CDR3: CASSLSRLAGTDTQYF; DNA: TGTGCCAGCAGCTTATCTCGGCTAGCGGGCACAGATACGCAGTATTTT; size: many; D: TRBD2; V: TRBV7-2; J: TRBJ2-3
CDR3: CASSWTGGAGSGANVLTF; DNA: TGTGCCAGCAGCTGGACAGGGGGCGCAGGGTCTGGGGCCAACGTCCTGACTTTC; size: many; D: TRBD1; V: TRBV11-2; J: TRBJ2-6
CDR3: CASSIRPSGLTIKETQYF; DNA: TGTGCCAGTAGTATACGGCCTAGCGGGCTAACAATAAAAGAGACCCAGTACTTC; size: NA; D: TRBD2; V: TRBV19; J: TRBJ2-5
CDR3: CASSPLGYNSPLHF; DNA: TGTGCCAGCAGTCCCCTTGGGTATAATTCACCCCTCCACTTT; size: NA; D: NA; V: TRBV25-1; J: TRBJ1-6
CDR3: CASSLATGAEGQPQHF; DNA: TGCGCCAGCAGCTTGGCCACAGGGGCGGAAGGTCAGCCCCAGCATTTT; size: many; D: TRBD1; V: TRBV5-1; J: TRBJ1-5
CDR3: CASSYSGYEQDF; DNA: TGTGCCAGCAGTTACTCCGGATACGAGCAGGACTTC; size: NA; D: NA; V: TRBV6-6; J: TRBJ2-7
CDR3: CASSLGEVNTEAFF; DNA: TGTGCCAGCAGCTTAGGAGAAGTGAACACTGAAGCTTTCTTT; size: few; D: NA; V: TRBV7-2; J: TRBJ1-1
CDR3: CASSRLGTALEAFF; DNA: TGTGCCAGCAGCAGACTTGGGACAGCGCTTGAAGCTTTCTTT; size: NA; D: TRBD1; V: TRBV3-1; J: TRBJ1-1
CDR3: CASSLGGVQPQHF; DNA: TGTGCCAGCAGCTTAGGAGGGGTCCAGCCCCAGCATTTT; size: many; D: NA; V: TRBV7-9; J: TRBJ1-5
CDR3: CAWSPFLGGFGNQPQHF; DNA: TGTGCCTGGAGTCCCTTTCTCGGGGGGTTCGGCAATCAGCCCCAGCATTTT; size: few; D: NA; V: TRBV30; J: TRBJ1-5